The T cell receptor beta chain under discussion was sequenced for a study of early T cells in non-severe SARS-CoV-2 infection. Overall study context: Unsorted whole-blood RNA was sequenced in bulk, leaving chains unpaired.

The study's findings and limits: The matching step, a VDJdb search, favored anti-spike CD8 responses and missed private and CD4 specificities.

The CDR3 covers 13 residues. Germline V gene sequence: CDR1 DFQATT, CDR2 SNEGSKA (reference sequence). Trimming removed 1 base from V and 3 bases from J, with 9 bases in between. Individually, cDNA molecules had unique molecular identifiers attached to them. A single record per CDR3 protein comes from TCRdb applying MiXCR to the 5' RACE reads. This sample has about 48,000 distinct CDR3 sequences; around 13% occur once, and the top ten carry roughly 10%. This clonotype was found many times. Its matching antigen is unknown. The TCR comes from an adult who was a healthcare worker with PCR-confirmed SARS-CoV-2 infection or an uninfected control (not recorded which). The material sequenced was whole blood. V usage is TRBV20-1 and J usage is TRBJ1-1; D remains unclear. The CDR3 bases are TGCAGTGCTAGAGGGCAGAGTTACACTGAAGCTTTCTTT. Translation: CSARGQSYTEAFF.